The next 9 T cell receptor beta chains were all read from a single sample in a study of cytomegalovirus exposure and HLA in healthy donors. PCR used 60 Vbeta primers and 13 Jbeta primers. This table comes from immunoSEQ multiplex PCR, and its TCRdb copy is limited to in-frame clones, with some not included. This table holds roughly 100,000 clones, around 79% found once. The sequenced material came from PBMCs. These receptors were taken from a man between 50 and 59 years old in good health and CMV-seropositive.

The rearrangement joins TRBV7-3 to TRBJ2-3, with D unclear. The CDR3 is made up of 15 amino acids. Trimming pared 1 base from V and 2 bases from J, leaving 10 bases between. Germline V gene data show CDR1 as SGHTA and CDR2 as FQGTGA. The CDR3 DNA reads as TGTGCCAGCAGCTTAAACTCGCCTTCCACAGATACGCAGTATTTT. This codes for CASSLNSPSTDTQYF.

V gene TRBV15 combines with J gene TRBJ2-5; perhaps TRBD2 as D (5 bases). The CDR3 sequence is 16 residues long. The germline V and J ends were trimmed by 0 bases and 4 bases, with 15 bases remaining between them. CDR1 is LNHNV and CDR2 is YYDKDF in the germline V gene (reference sequence). The CDR3 is CATSRDLAGVGETQYF. In nucleotides, the CDR3 is TGTGCCACCAGCAGAGATTTGGCCGGGGTTGGAGAGACCCAGTACTTC.

The chain uses TRBV19 and TRBJ2-7; perhaps TRBD2 as D (5 bases). Germline V gene data show CDR1 as LNHDA and CDR2 as SQIVND (reference sequence). The V end lost 3 bases, the J end lost 5 bases, and 17 bases lay between the germline ends. The CDR3 has 15 amino acids. The CDR3 reads CASSMFPGINNEQYF. The CDR3 coding sequence is TGTGCCAGTAGTATGTTCCCGGGAATAAACAACGAGCAGTACTTC.

As DNA, the CDR3 is TGTGCCTGGAGGGTTACATTTAGCGGCAGCTCCTACGAGCAGTACTTC. Amino acids: CAWRVTFSGSSYEQYF. This chain joins TRBV30 and TRBJ2-7; the D gene is possibly TRBD2 (6 bases). Germline CDR1 is GTSNPN and CDR2 is SVGIG (reference sequence). The CDR3 consists of 16 residues. V lost 3 bases, J lost 0 bases, and 18 bases lay in between.

As regards this clone: Other DNA sequences from this sample encode an identical CDR3 as well. The chain combines TRBV27 with TRBJ2-1, with 11 positions matching TRBD2. V lost 2 bases, J lost 7 bases, and 4 bases stayed unmatched. The CDR3 has 15 amino acids. CDR1 and CDR2 (germline): MNHEY, SMNVEV (reference sequence). The chain's CDR3 is CASSLRLAGGNEQFF. DNA for the CDR3: TGTGCCAGCAGTTTAAGGCTAGCGGGAGGTAATGAGCAGTTCTTC.

Only a few counts were recorded for this clone. In DNA form, the CDR3 reads TGTGCCAGCTCACCCCACCGGGCAGATACGCAGTATTTT. This codes for CASSPHRADTQYF. The gene calls are TRBV18 and TRBJ2-3, with D unclear. This CDR3 is built from 13 residues. The ends were cut back, 3 bases at V and 4 bases at J, with 8 bases in the middle. Germline values: CDR1 KGHSH, CDR2 LQKENI. The whole variable domain, filled in from reference TRBV18 and TRBJ2-3, reads NAGVMQNPRHLVRRRGQEARLRCSPMKGHSHVYWYRQLPEEGLKFMVYLQKENIIDESGMPKERFSAEFPKEGPSILRIQQVVRGDSAAYFCASSPHRADTQYFGPGTRLTVL.

This chain connects TRBV4-2 to TRBJ2-3; D not certain. V gave up 4 bases and J gave up 1 base, with 6 bases separating them. Germline loops: CDR1 LGHNA, CDR2 YNFKEQ. The CDR3 is 13 residues long. The CDR3 loop reads CASSLLGTDTQYF. CDR3 sequence (DNA): TGTGCCAGCAGCCTCCTTGGCACAGATACGCAGTATTTT.

The chain employs TRBV7-8 and TRBJ2-7; perhaps TRBD1 as D (6 bases). There are 14 residues in the CDR3. V was trimmed by 6 bases and J by 7 bases, leaving 19 bases between them. The germline V gene encodes CDR1 SGHVS and CDR2 FQNEAQ. CDR3: CASSETGATGEQYF. DNA of the CDR3: TGTGCCAGCAGTGAGACAGGCGCCACGGGGGAGCAGTACTTC.

The chain carries TRBV10-3 and TRBJ2-5, with 10 bases fitting TRBD2. With 4 bases clipped from V and 8 bases from J, the junction kept 7 bases outside the gene matches. Germline V CDR1 and CDR2: ENHRY, SYGVKD. There are 14 residues in the CDR3. CDR3 nucleotides: TGTGCCATCAGTGTTGGGACTAGCGTGGAAACCCAGTACTTC. Its translation: CAISVGTSVETQYF.